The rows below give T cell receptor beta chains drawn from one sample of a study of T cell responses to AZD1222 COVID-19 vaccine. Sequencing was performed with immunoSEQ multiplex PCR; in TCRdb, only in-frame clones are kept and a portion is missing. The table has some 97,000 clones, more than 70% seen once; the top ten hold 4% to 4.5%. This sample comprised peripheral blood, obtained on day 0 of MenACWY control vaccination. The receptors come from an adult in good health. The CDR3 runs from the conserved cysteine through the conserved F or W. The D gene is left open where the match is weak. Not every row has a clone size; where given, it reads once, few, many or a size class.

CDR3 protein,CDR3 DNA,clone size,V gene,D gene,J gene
CASSRGIRNQPQHF,TGTGCCAGCAGTCGGGGGATTCGCAATCAGCCCCAGCATTTT,.,TRBV6-5,.,TRBJ1-5
CASRLQGGYNEKLFF,TGTGCCAGCAGGTTACAGGGGGGATATAATGAAAAACTGTTTTTT,.,TRBV2,TRBD1,TRBJ1-4
CASSEGQFSGANVLTF,TGTGCCAGCAGTGAGGGACAGTTTTCTGGGGCCAACGTCCTGACTTTC,.,TRBV6-1,TRBD1,TRBJ2-6
CASSLGDSGANVLTF,TGTGCCAGCAGCTTGGGTGACTCCGGGGCCAACGTCCTGACTTTC,.,TRBV7-9,.,TRBJ2-6
CASRSAKAYGYTF,TGTGCCAGCAGGTCGGCTAAAGCCTATGGCTACACCTTC,.,TRBV6-5,.,TRBJ1-2
CAWSVGAVTGGVSPLHF,TGTGCCTGGAGTGTAGGGGCGGTCACGGGGGGTGTCTCACCCCTCCACTTT,once,TRBV30,.,TRBJ1-6
CASSQWLGGGTEAFF,TGCGCCAGCAGTCAATGGTTGGGCGGGGGGACTGAAGCTTTCTTT,.,TRBV23-1,.,TRBJ1-1
CASSTSNSNQPQHF,TGTGCCAGTAGTACCAGTAATAGCAATCAGCCCCAGCATTTT,.,TRBV19,.,TRBJ1-5
CAISAPVGSEAFF,TGTGCCATCAGTGCCCCTGTTGGGTCTGAAGCTTTCTTT,.,TRBV10-3,.,TRBJ1-1
CASSFGGEGEAFF,TGTGCCAGCAGCTTTGGAGGGGAGGGTGAAGCTTTCTTT,.,TRBV7-9,.,TRBJ1-1
CASSSSPGPVGGYTF,TGTGCCAGCAGCAGTTCCCCAGGGCCGGTGGGTGGCTACACCTTC,.,TRBV6-4,.,TRBJ1-2
CASRGQGFYNEQFF,TGTGCCAGCAGAGGACAGGGTTTCTACAATGAGCAGTTCTTC,.,TRBV6-5,TRBD1,TRBJ2-1
CASTQGTYEQYF,TGTGCCAGCACCCAAGGGACCTACGAGCAGTACTTC,.,TRBV28,.,TRBJ2-7
CASERQVNTEAFF,TGTGCCAGCGAGCGGCAGGTGAACACTGAAGCTTTCTTT,.,TRBV7-9,.,TRBJ1-1
CASSYGQVQNSPLHF,TGTGCCAGCAGTTACGGACAGGTGCAGAATTCACCCCTCCACTTT,.,TRBV6-5,TRBD1,TRBJ1-6
CASTPNRPDGKLFF,TGTGCCAGCACTCCTAACCGTCCGGACGGAAAACTGTTTTTT,.,TRBV6-5,.,TRBJ1-4
CASALGSPVGETQYF,TGTGCTAGTGCCTTGGGCTCCCCGGTGGGAGAGACCCAGTACTTC,once,TRBV12-5,.,TRBJ2-5
CASSLTLNTEAFF,TGTGCCAGCAGCTTGACCTTGAACACTGAAGCTTTCTTT,.,TRBV5-4,.,TRBJ1-1
CASSNRVTNSPLHF,TGTGCCAGCAGCAACAGGGTGACCAATTCACCCCTCCACTTT,.,TRBV7-8,.,TRBJ1-6
CASSADRATDTQYF,TGTGCCAGCAGTGCCGACAGGGCTACAGATACGCAGTATTTT,.,TRBV28,TRBD1,TRBJ2-3
CASSSSLGQGTGELFF,TGTGCCAGCAGCTCCTCCTTAGGACAGGGGACCGGGGAGCTGTTTTTT,.,TRBV4-2,TRBD1,TRBJ2-2
CASSLQGAGGYTF,TGTGCCAGCAGCCTGCAGGGGGCAGGGGGCTACACCTTC,.,TRBV7-8,TRBD1,TRBJ1-2
CASSLGRGRNTEAFF,TGTGCCAGCAGCTTGGGACGGGGGCGGAACACTGAAGCTTTCTTT,.,TRBV5-4,.,TRBJ1-1
CASREGGSYNEQFF,TGTGCCAGCAGGGAGGGGGGCTCCTACAATGAGCAGTTCTTC,.,TRBV28,.,TRBJ2-1
CASRILHSSYNEQFF,TGTGCCAGCAGGATACTACATAGCTCCTACAATGAGCAGTTCTTC,once,TRBV6-4,.,TRBJ2-1
CASRPEGDGEAFF,TGTGCCAGCAGACCCGAAGGGGATGGAGAAGCTTTCTTT,.,TRBV6-4,.,TRBJ1-1
CASRTFKVSYNSPLHF,TGTGCCAGCAGGACTTTTAAGGTCTCCTATAATTCACCCCTCCACTTT,.,TRBV28,.,TRBJ1-6
CASARTVAVTDTQYF,TGTGCCAGTGCCCGGACCGTAGCCGTTACAGATACGCAGTATTTT,once,TRBV19,.,TRBJ2-3
CASSLGPAREQFF,TGTGCCAGCAGCTTGGGGCCGGCACGCGAGCAGTTCTTC,.,TRBV5-6,.,TRBJ2-1
CASSRRTGVGGNTIYF,TGTGCCAGCAGTCGACGGACAGGGGTCGGTGGAAACACCATATATTTT,.,TRBV6-6,TRBD1,TRBJ1-3
CASTLVGGAPGDEQFF,TGTGCCAGCACCCTAGTGGGTGGAGCCCCGGGCGATGAGCAGTTCTTC,.,TRBV9,.,TRBJ2-1
CASSPGGASEQYF,TGTGCCAGCAGCCCGGGGGGGGCTTCCGAGCAGTACTTC,.,TRBV11-2,TRBD2,TRBJ2-7
CASSLVGTDLAGGYTF,TGTGCCAGCAGCTTGGTTGGGACGGATCTGGCAGGTGGCTACACCTTC,.,TRBV5-4,.,TRBJ1-2
CASSPGTGGRETQYF,TGTGCCAGCTCACCAGGGACAGGGGGCCGAGAGACCCAGTACTTC,.,TRBV18,TRBD1,TRBJ2-5
CASSKVRGEAFF,TGTGCCAGCAGCAAAGTGAGGGGTGAAGCTTTCTTT,.,TRBV21-1,.,TRBJ1-1
CASSLSPGTWGEAGELFF,TGTGCCAGCAGTTTGAGTCCAGGAACCTGGGGGGAAGCCGGGGAGCTGTTTTTT,few,TRBV28,.,TRBJ2-2
CASSGAPMGETQYF,TGTGCCAGCAGCGGGGCTCCCATGGGAGAGACCCAGTACTTC,.,TRBV9,.,TRBJ2-5
CASSPGQVPTDTQYF,TGTGCCAGCTCACCGGGACAGGTTCCCACAGATACGCAGTATTTT,.,TRBV18,TRBD1,TRBJ2-3
CASSLKLNYEQYF,TGTGCCAGCAGCTTAAAGCTAAACTACGAGCAGTACTTC,few,TRBV7-2,.,TRBJ2-7
CASSYQGQDYGYTF,TGTGCCAGCAGTTACCAGGGACAGGACTATGGCTACACCTTC,.,TRBV6-5,TRBD1,TRBJ1-2
CASSQGPWAGETDTQYF,TGCGCCAGCAGCCAAGGGCCATGGGCGGGAGAGACAGATACGCAGTATTTT,.,TRBV4-3,TRBD2,TRBJ2-3
CASTLAGLQPQHF,TGTGCCAGCACCCTGGCAGGGTTGCAGCCCCAGCATTTT,.,TRBV21-1,.,TRBJ1-5
CASSPAGGGYGYTF,TGTGCCAGCAGCCCCGCGGGGGGAGGATATGGCTACACCTTC,.,TRBV7-2,.,TRBJ1-2
CASSHTGSNYGYTF,TGTGCCAGCAGCCACACAGGTAGTAACTATGGCTACACCTTC,.,TRBV3-1/TRBV3-2,.,TRBJ1-2
CASSYRRGLSYNEQFF,TGTGCCAGCAGCTACCGTCGCGGTTTATCCTACAATGAGCAGTTCTTC,.,TRBV7-2,.,TRBJ2-1
CASSLALRALSPLHF,TGCGCCAGCAGCTTGGCCTTGAGAGCGTTGTCACCCCTCCACTTT,few,TRBV5-1,.,TRBJ1-6